What follows are 25 T cell receptor beta chains derived from one specimen sequenced in a study of T cell repertoires in cytomegalovirus infection. TCRdb re-called the reads through MiXCR, storing one row per CDR3 protein. The repertoire holds fewer than 900,000 distinct CDR3 sequences, with 25% to 30% as singletons. The antigens of these receptors remain unknown. Here the sequenced sample was cultured CD8+ T cells from PBMCs, taken from culture after CMV antigen stimulation. These receptors all come from a human donor in good health (CMV status not recorded). Some clones in this sample may be carry-over from other donors' samples.

The chain combines TRBV7-3 with TRBJ2-3; TRBD2 agrees at 11 bases. Germline CDR1 is SGHTA and CDR2 is FQGTGA. This CDR3 is built from 15 residues. J gave up 6 bases and V 4 bases, and 6 bases lay outside the gene matches. The CDR3 nucleotides are TGTGCCAGCAGCTCGTTCCCTAGCGGGGGGGATACGCAGTATTTT. Encoded protein: CASSSFPSGGDTQYF.

This clonotype appeared a few times. V usage is TRBV9 and J usage is TRBJ2-1; perhaps D is TRBD1 or TRBD2 (6 bases each). Germline assignment: CDR1 SGDLS and CDR2 YYNGEE. This CDR3 is 16 amino acids long. V dropped 4 bases and J dropped 0 bases, with 14 bases sitting between them. Here the CDR3 reads CASSPRGLSSYNEQFF. In DNA, the CDR3 is TGTGCCAGCAGCCCCCGGGGGCTCAGCTCCTACAATGAGCAGTTCTTC. The complete variable domain, with remaining parts taken from reference TRBV9 and TRBJ2-1, reads DSGVTQTPKHLITATGQRVTLRCSPRSGDLSVYWYQQSLDQGLQFLIQYYNGEERAKGNILERFSAQQFPDLHSELNLSSLELGDSALYFCASSPRGLSSYNEQFFGPGTRLTVL.

This clonotype was seen a few times. The chain has TRBV7-9 and TRBJ1-2; a weak D match, TRBD1 (5 bases). With 5 bases removed from V and 4 bases from J, the gap between germline ends came to 17 bases. The CDR3 extends over 15 amino acids. Germline V lookup: CDR1 SEHNR, CDR2 FQNEAQ (reference sequence). For the CDR3, the DNA is TGTGCCAGCAGCCCCCGGCAGGGCCCTAGCTATGGCTACACCTTC. Encoded protein: CASSPRQGPSYGYTF. The full variable domain, rest sourced from reference TRBV7-9 and TRBJ1-2, is DTGVSQNPRHKITKRGQNVTFRCDPISEHNRLYWYRQTLGQGPEFLTYFQNEAQLEKSRLLSDRFSAERPKGSFSTLEIQRTEQGDSAMYLCASSPRQGPSYGYTFGSGTRLTVV.

In DNA, the CDR3 is TGTGCCAGCAGCTTAACAGCTCAGCACACTGAAGCTTTCTTT. Translating gives CASSLTAQHTEAFF. The rearrangement joins TRBV7-3 to TRBJ1-1; D unresolved. CDR1 and CDR2 (germline): SGHTA, FQGTGA. Trimming pared 0 bases from V and 3 bases from J, leaving 8 bases between. The CDR3 totals 14 residues.

The chain links TRBV9 to TRBJ2-1; 7 bases are a match to TRBD2. The CDR3 has 16 residues. Germline-derived CDR1 and CDR2 are SGDLS and YYNGEE. Trimming cost V 0 bases and J 6 bases; bases outside gene matches: 9. This chain's CDR3 is CASSVVGPGTTNEQFF. DNA of the CDR3: TGTGCCAGCAGCGTAGTTGGGCCCGGGACTACCAATGAGCAGTTCTTC.

This rearrangement joins TRBV28 to TRBJ2-1; D assignment may be TRBD1 or TRBD2 (6 bases each). V lost 2 bases, J lost 3 bases, and 17 bases lay in between. Germline V CDR1 and CDR2: MDHEN, SYDVKM. The CDR3 sequence is 17 residues long. CDR3: CASSLGKGVEGYNEQFF. In DNA, the CDR3 is TGTGCCAGCAGTTTAGGGAAGGGGGTGGAGGGCTACAATGAGCAGTTCTTC.

V usage is TRBV18 and J usage is TRBJ1-3; maybe TRBD1 (6 bases). Germline V gene sequence: CDR1 KGHSH, CDR2 LQKENI. The V end lost 1 base, the J end lost 0 bases, and 13 bases lay between the germline ends. This CDR3 contains 17 residues. The CDR3 region has the DNA TGTGCCAGCTCACCACGGGGGGCCTGGAGCTCTGGAAACACCATATATTTT. Protein product: CASSPRGAWSSGNTIYF.

This clonotype was seen ten or more times. The CDR3 here is CASSLVVSGKEQYF. In nucleotides, the CDR3 is TGTGCCAGCAGCTTGGTGGTCTCGGGGAAAGAGCAGTACTTC. The chain is built from TRBV7-9 and TRBJ2-7; possible D gene TRBD2, 5 bases. Trimming removed 3 bases at V and 7 bases at J, with 16 bases between. From germline, CDR1 is SEHNR and CDR2 FQNEAQ (reference sequence). The CDR3 covers 14 residues. Filled out from reference TRBV7-9 and TRBJ2-7, the complete variable domain reads DTGVSQNPRHKITKRGQNVTFRCDPISEHNRLYWYRQTLGQGPEFLTYFQNEAQLEKSRLLSDRFSAERPKGSFSTLEIQRTEQGDSAMYLCASSLVVSGKEQYFGPGTRLTVT.

Ten or more counts support this clonotype. V usage is TRBV7-2 and J usage is TRBJ1-5, with unresolved D. The CDR3 spans 15 residues. Germline V lookup: CDR1 SGHTA, CDR2 FQGNSA. Trimming stripped 4 bases from V and 2 bases from J, with 12 bases between. The CDR3 region is CASSSEFLGNQPQHF. CDR3 coding DNA: TGTGCCAGCAGCTCCGAGTTCCTGGGCAATCAGCCCCAGCATTTT.

Only a few counts were recorded for this clonotype. This CDR3 is CASSLALSGNTGELFF. The CDR3 bases are TGTGCCAGCAGCTTAGCCCTCAGTGGTAACACCGGGGAGCTGTTTTTT. This chain connects TRBV7-6 to TRBJ2-2; D call uncertain. The CDR3 is made up of 16 amino acids. The germline CDR1 and CDR2 sequences are SGHVS and FNYEAQ. V dropped 0 bases and J dropped 2 bases, with 10 bases sitting between them. Complete variable domain (other parts from reference TRBV7-6 and TRBJ2-2): GAGVSQSPRYKVTKRGQDVALRCDPISGHVSLYWYRQALGQGPEFLTYFNYEAQQDKSGLPNDRFSAERPEGSISTLTIQRTEQRDSAMYRCASSLALSGNTGELFFGEGSRLTVL.

The chain uses TRBV6-2 or TRBV6-3 and TRBJ1-2; 8 bases agree with TRBD1. Trimming removed 6 bases from V and 8 bases from J; junction bases left unmatched: 11. The CDR3 contains 14 residues. CDR1 and CDR2 (germline): MNHEY, SVGEGT. The CDR3 protein is CASSQRDRWIGYTF. For the CDR3, the DNA is TGTGCCAGCAGCCAACGGGACAGGTGGATCGGCTACACCTTC.

The CDR3 DNA is TGTGCCAGCAGCCAAAACAAGGAGACCCAGTACTTC. Residues: CASSQNKETQYF. The chain joins TRBV14 to TRBJ2-5; no definite D call. From germline, CDR1 is SGHDN and CDR2 FVKESK. This CDR3 contains 12 residues. Trimming stripped 2 bases from V and 5 bases from J, with 6 bases between.

This clonotype showed up just a few times. The chain couples TRBV6-6 to TRBJ1-1; 7 positions agree with TRBD1. The V gene end was trimmed by 0 bases and the J gene end by 3 bases; junction bases not matched to a gene: 10. The CDR3 is 17 amino acids. CDR1 and CDR2 from the germline V gene are MNHNY and SVGAGI (reference sequence). CDR3 residues: CASSYSRDRTVDTEAFF. The CDR3 DNA reads as TGTGCCAGCAGTTACTCGAGGGACAGAACAGTAGACACTGAAGCTTTCTTT.

The rearrangement uses TRBV7-6 and TRBJ2-3; 7 bases are a match to TRBD2. Germline CDR1 reads SGHVS; CDR2 reads FNYEAQ. V trimming: 5 bases; J trimming: 0 bases; junction bases outside the gene matches: 5. CDR3 length: 15 residues. The DNA of the CDR3 is TGTGCCAGCAGCACCCTAGCGGATAGCACAGATACGCAGTATTTT. Translation gives CASSTLADSTDTQYF. The full variable domain, with the rest looked up from reference TRBV7-6 and TRBJ2-3, is GAGVSQSPRYKVTKRGQDVALRCDPISGHVSLYWYRQALGQGPEFLTYFNYEAQQDKSGLPNDRFSAERPEGSISTLTIQRTEQRDSAMYRCASSTLADSTDTQYFGPGTRLTVL.

The chain links TRBV4-3 to TRBJ1-5; no clear D gene. The CDR3 is made up of 15 amino acids. The germline gives CDR1 LGHNA, CDR2 YSLEER. V was clipped by 0 bases and J by 0 bases, with 6 bases between them. The CDR3, as DNA: TGCGCCAGCAGCCAAGAAATGTTTAGCAATCAGCCCCAGCATTTT. It yields the protein CASSQEMFSNQPQHF.

The chain uses TRBV6-5 and TRBJ1-1; 7 bases match TRBD1. This CDR3 contains 15 residues. V was clipped by 6 bases and J by 4 bases; unmatched bases: 11. CDR1 is MNHEY, CDR2 SVGAGI, per germline. The CDR3 protein is CASRDSGGAGTEAFF. The CDR3 DNA follows: TGTGCCAGCAGGGACTCAGGGGGAGCCGGCACTGAAGCTTTCTTT.

The chain is built from TRBV6-5 and TRBJ1-1; possible D gene TRBD1, 5 bases. Germline loops: CDR1 MNHEY, CDR2 SVGAGI. Trimming pared 7 bases from V and 0 bases from J, leaving 21 bases between. This CDR3 has 17 residues. DNA for the CDR3: TGTGCCAGCAATACCGGGGACCCAAAAGGGATGAACACTGAAGCTTTCTTT. Translated, it gives CASNTGDPKGMNTEAFF.

In its sample, this clonotype was seen a few times. J is TRBJ1-4 and V is TRBV4-1, with D hard to call. Germline V gene sequence: CDR1 MGHRA, CDR2 YSYEKL. Trimming removed 2 bases at V and 4 bases at J, with 5 bases between. The CDR3 is 13 residues long. In nucleotides, the CDR3 is TGCGCCAGCAGCCAACACTATAATGAAAAACTGTTTTTT. Residues: CASSQHYNEKLFF.

This clonotype was seen a handful of times. The rearrangement joins TRBV4-1 to TRBJ2-7; 8 bases line up with TRBD1. Germline CDR1 and CDR2: MGHRA and YSYEKL. The CDR3 loop spans 16 amino acids. V was pared by 1 base and J by 2 bases, with 7 bases of the junction left unmatched. The CDR3 is CASSQVGTGGTYEQYF. The CDR3 DNA is TGCGCCAGCAGCCAAGTAGGAACAGGGGGGACCTACGAGCAGTACTTC.

The chain couples TRBV6-5 to TRBJ1-5; D uncertain. The germline V gene encodes CDR1 MNHEY and CDR2 SVGAGI. This CDR3 region has 16 residues. V dropped 0 bases and J dropped 3 bases, with 12 bases sitting between them. CDR3 nucleotide sequence: TGTGCCAGCAGTTACTCTGTTCCGGGGTTCAATCAGCCCCAGCATTTT. Translation gives CASSYSVPGFNQPQHF.

With regard to this clonotype: A read error may account for a junction end that differs from germline. The chain recombines TRBV10-2 with TRBJ2-7; no clear D. CDR3 size: 12 residues. Germline lookup yields CDR1 WSHSY and CDR2 SAAADI. The CDR3 nucleotides read TGCGCCGGCAGTGAAGGGTGGCCCGAGCAGTACTTC. It is translated as CAGSEGWPEQYF.

In its sample, this clonotype was seen a few times. The chain links TRBV6-2 or TRBV6-3 to TRBJ2-1; D not resolved. This CDR3 is built from 13 residues. The V gene lost 4 bases and the J gene lost 5 bases, with 9 bases spanning the gap. Germline assignment: CDR1 MNHEY and CDR2 SVGEGT. The DNA of the CDR3 is TGTGCCAGCAGTTTCCGACTTCACAATGAGCAGTTCTTC. Translation gives CASSFRLHNEQFF.

The chain is built from TRBV5-6 and TRBJ2-6, with D possibly being TRBD2 (6 bases). This CDR3 has 15 residues. The germline gives CDR1 SGHDT, CDR2 YYEEEE. Trimming removed 0 bases at V and 3 bases at J, with 7 bases between. The CDR3 DNA sequence: TGTGCCAGCAGCTTGGGGCGGGATGGGGCCAACGTCCTGACTTTC. It is translated as CASSLGRDGANVLTF.

V and J are TRBV3-1 and TRBJ2-3, with D perhaps matching TRBD2 (5 bases). The V gene's germline CDR1 is LGHDT and CDR2 YNNKEL (reference sequence). Trimming cost V 1 base and J 6 bases, with 11 bases left between them. The CDR3 is 14 amino acids. CDR3: CASSQGLPEDTQYF. CDR3 sequence (DNA): TGTGCCAGCAGCCAAGGACTACCTGAGGATACGCAGTATTTT.

The chain couples TRBV2 to TRBJ1-1; unclear D gene. The CDR3 contains 14 residues. V gave up 4 bases and J gave up 5 bases, with 14 bases separating them. Per the germline V gene, CDR1 is SNHLY and CDR2 is FYNNEI. The CDR3 loop reads CASSGVKRGTEAFF. The CDR3 DNA is TGTGCCAGCAGTGGAGTTAAACGGGGTACTGAAGCTTTCTTT.